Listed here are 5 T cell receptor beta chains from one sample, sequenced in a study of blood T cell repertoires in COVID-19. Profiling relied on immunoSEQ multiplex PCR, and the TCRdb table lists in-frame clones only, not all of them. This table has 6,000 to 7,000 clones, roughly 82% appearing once. Specimen: peripheral blood. These receptors originate from a human donor with active COVID-19. The donor label of this sample is uncertain.

This chain uses TRBV5-1 with TRBJ2-3; a possible D gene is TRBD2 (6 bases). Between the trimmed V and J ends, which lost 4 bases and 6 bases, there was a span of 12 bases. Germline values: CDR1 SGHRS, CDR2 YFSETQ. This CDR3 has 13 amino acids. The DNA of the CDR3 is TGCGCCAGCAGCCGAAGCGGGCTGGATACGCAGTATTTT. It translates to CASSRSGLDTQYF.

The V and J genes are TRBV2 and TRBJ2-5, with D tentatively TRBD2 (5 bases). CDR3 length equals 11 residues. The V end lost 4 bases, the J end lost 10 bases, and 10 bases lay between the germline ends. The germline V gene has CDR1 SNHLY and CDR2 FYNNEI. The DNA of the CDR3 is TGTGCCAGCAGTGTTTCGGAGGTCCAGTACTTC. This codes for CASSVSEVQYF. Together with reference TRBV2 and TRBJ2-5, the CDR3 gives the full variable domain: EPEVTQTPSHQVTQMGQEVILRCVPISNHLYFYWYRQILGQKVEFLVSFYNNEISEKSEIFDDQFSVERPDGSNFTLKIRSTKLEDSAMYFCASSVSEVQYFGPGTRLLVL.

The chain uses TRBV4-3 and TRBJ1-5, with TRBD1 matching over 9 bases. Germline CDR1 LGHNA, CDR2 YSLEER. V trimming: 3 bases; J trimming: 5 bases; junction bases outside the gene matches: 2. This CDR3 contains 14 residues. The CDR3 loop reads CASSQRTGDQPQHF. CDR3 DNA: TGCGCCAGCAGCCAGCGGACAGGGGATCAGCCCCAGCATTTT.

The V call is TRBV15, the J call TRBJ2-5; 9 bases line up with TRBD2. Germline V CDR1 and CDR2: LNHNV, YYDKDF (reference sequence). The CDR3 has 14 residues. Trimming removed 3 bases from V and 5 bases from J; junction bases left unmatched: 4. The CDR3 sequence: CATSRRREGETQYF. The CDR3 DNA reads as TGTGCCACCAGCAGGCGGCGGGAGGGGGAGACCCAGTACTTC.

This chain links TRBV10-3 with TRBJ2-1; D ambiguous. CDR1 is ENHRY and CDR2 is SYGVKD in the germline V gene. Trimming took 6 bases from V and 4 from J, leaving 13 bases between them. This CDR3 contains 14 residues. The CDR3 DNA sequence: TGTGCCATCAGATACAGTGACCTATACAATGAGCAGTTCTTC. This translates into CAIRYSDLYNEQFF.